The rows below give T cell receptor beta chains drawn from one sample of a study of T cell responses to AZD1222 COVID-19 vaccine. The assay was immunoSEQ multiplex PCR, and TCRdb's table has in-frame clones only and misses some. Among under 150,000 clones listed, 75% to 95% were seen once. Sequencing used peripheral blood, obtained on day 0 of AZD1222 vaccination. The receptors come from an adult in good health. Both conserved end residues are part of each CDR3. The D gene is left open where the match is weak. Clone size is shown for a subset of rows, as once, few, many or a class of expanded clone.

D gene,V gene,CDR3 length,J gene,clone size,CDR3 protein,CDR3 DNA
TRBD1,TRBV6-4,14,TRBJ1-2,.,CASRPTGGHYGYTF,TGTGCCAGCAGACCGACAGGGGGCCACTATGGCTACACCTTC
.,TRBV12-3/TRBV12-4,11,TRBJ2-5,.,CASSLGETQYF,TGTGCCAGCAGTTTGGGAGAGACCCAGTACTTC
.,TRBV7-9,17,TRBJ2-4,few,CASSLEGQTLAKNIQYF,TGTGCCAGCAGCTTAGAAGGCCAAACCCTAGCCAAAAACATTCAGTACTTC
.,TRBV7-9,14,TRBJ1-6,.,CASSLTADNSPLHF,TGTGCCAGCAGCCTGACGGCAGATAATTCACCCCTCCACTTT
.,TRBV5-1,14,TRBJ2-3,.,CASSLVGAADTQYF,TGCGCCAGCAGCTTGGTAGGGGCCGCAGATACGCAGTATTTT
.,TRBV6-8,17,TRBJ2-5,once,CASSYSNRQHLQETQYF,TGTGCCAGCAGTTACTCGAATAGGCAGCACCTCCAAGAGACCCAGTACTTC
.,TRBV2,19,TRBJ2-2,.,CASRPMRQAFSANTGELFF,TGTGCCAGCAGGCCAATGCGACAGGCTTTTTCCGCGAACACCGGGGAGCTGTTTTTT
.,TRBV3-1/TRBV3-2,13,TRBJ2-5,.,CASSQATMETQYF,TGTGCCAGCAGCCAAGCCACTATGGAGACCCAGTACTTC
TRBD1,TRBV24-1,15,TRBJ2-7,.,CATSDNRGGTYEQYF,TGTGCCACCAGTGATAACAGGGGTGGGACCTACGAGCAGTACTTC
TRBD1,TRBV3-1/TRBV3-2,15,TRBJ1-2,.,CASSQAAQGQVGYTF,TGTGCCAGCAGCCAAGCAGCACAGGGGCAGGTCGGCTACACCTTC
.,TRBV24-1,18,TRBJ2-1,.,CATSDLGGGRLSYNEQFF,TGTGCCACCAGTGATTTGGGCGGAGGGAGGCTCTCCTACAATGAGCAGTTCTTC
.,TRBV5-6,13,TRBJ2-1,once,CASSSLGWSEQFF,TGTGCCAGCAGCTCCCTAGGATGGAGTGAGCAGTTCTTC
.,TRBV20-1,11,TRBJ2-1,few,CSARVDDEQFF,TGCAGTGCTAGAGTAGACGATGAGCAGTTCTTC
TRBD2,TRBV3-1/TRBV3-2,17,TRBJ2-5,.,CASSQVSSGSTKETQYF,TGTGCCAGCAGCCAAGTATCTAGCGGGTCTACTAAAGAGACCCAGTACTTC
TRBD2,TRBV4-1,14,TRBJ2-7,.,CASSQESRGDEQYF,TGCGCCAGCAGCCAAGAATCCCGGGGGGACGAGCAGTACTTC
.,TRBV12-3/TRBV12-4,13,TRBJ1-1,.,CASSLGGTTEAFF,TGTGCCAGCAGTTTAGGAGGGACCACTGAAGCTTTCTTT
.,TRBV5-1,16,TRBJ2-3,.,CASSLAGQGLPDTQYF,TGCGCCAGCAGCTTGGCCGGGCAGGGTCTCCCAGATACGCAGTATTTT
.,TRBV27,16,TRBJ1-5,once,CASSFGVDEGNQPQHF,TGTGCCAGCAGTTTCGGCGTGGACGAGGGCAATCAGCCCCAGCATTTT
.,TRBV6-1,18,TRBJ1-5,.,CASSGIVQRGGGNQPQHF,TGTGCCAGCAGTGGGATCGTTCAGAGGGGAGGAGGCAATCAGCCCCAGCATTTT
.,TRBV14,14,TRBJ2-2,.,CASSQVTSAGELFF,TGTGCCAGCAGCCAAGTCACTTCGGCCGGGGAGCTGTTTTTT
TRBD2,TRBV19,15,TRBJ2-5,once,CASSTLAEIQETQYF,TGTGCCAGTAGTACACTAGCGGAGATACAAGAGACCCAGTACTTC
.,TRBV5-1,15,TRBJ2-7,.,CASSNPSAGAYEQYF,TGCGCCAGCAGCAACCCTTCGGCAGGGGCCTACGAGCAGTACTTC
.,TRBV4-1,13,TRBJ2-7,.,CASSLNTLGEQYF,TGCGCCAGCAGCCTTAACACTCTCGGCGAGCAGTACTTC
.,TRBV9,14,TRBJ1-2,.,CASSPRTDNYGYTF,TGTGCCAGCAGCCCCCGGACCGACAACTATGGCTACACCTTC
TRBD1,TRBV27,15,TRBJ1-1,.,CASSLRQGGITEAFF,TGTGCCAGCAGTCTAAGACAGGGAGGGATAACTGAAGCTTTCTTT
.,TRBV19,14,TRBJ1-3,.,CASKAGSSGNTIYF,TGTGCCAGTAAGGCAGGTAGCTCTGGAAACACCATATATTTT